The clone carrying this TCR beta chain was seen repeatedly, ten times or more. The time point denotes: newly diagnosed GD, antithyroid drugs for less than 3 months. The TCR library was made from RNA extracted from PBMCs. These data belong to a study of regulatory T cells in long-lasting Graves disease. For the study at large: Under 3 months of antithyroid drugs had been taken by newly diagnosed Graves' patients.

The CDR3 totals 13 residues. The germline CDR1 and CDR2 sequences are DFQATT and SNEGSKA (reference sequence). V was cut by 4 bases and J by 3 bases, with 10 bases left in between. For TCR beta, libraries came from iRepertoire HTBI primers and Arm-PCR of CDR3 regions. TCRdb processed the multiplex PCR reads anew with MiXCR; each CDR3 protein has one entry. The sample has 350,000 to 450,000 distinct CDR3 sequences, 12% seen once; the top ten hold approximately 17%. Separately, the same data were catalogued under a study of T cells in Graves' hyperthyroidism and ophthalmopathy.

Source: peripheral blood mononuclear cells (PBMCs), taken at new diagnosis, from a patient treated with antithyroid drugs. This chain connects TRBV20-1 to TRBJ2-4; no definite D call. The clonotype was recovered from a woman in her late teens or twenties with Graves disease. CDR3 loop: CSATTADKNIQYF. The CDR3 DNA is TGCAGTGCTACAACGGCGGACAAAAACATTCAGTACTTC.